These T cell receptor beta chains were read from a single sample in a study of blood T cell repertoires in COVID-19. TCRdb's table, derived via immunoSEQ multiplex PCR, lists solely in-frame clones and lacks some. Of over 350,000 clones in the sample, nearly 90% were seen once. Sequences were obtained from PBMCs or T cells enriched from blood (not recorded which). Every receptor here comes from a woman between 18 and 29 years old with acute COVID-19. CDR3s include the opening cysteine and the closing phenylalanine or tryptophan. A D gene is named only where the DNA matches it firmly. Clone size, where shown, is once, few, many, or a class for clones that have expanded.

size	D	V	J	DNA	CDR3
.	.	TRBV24-1	TRBJ2-1	TGTGCCACCAGTGCCCTAACAGGGGCGGGGGGCAGGAATGAGCAGTTCTTC	CATSALTGAGGRNEQFF
.	.	TRBV12-5	TRBJ2-2	TGTGCTAGTGGTCTCGGGACTTACACCGGGGAGCTGTTTTTT	CASGLGTYTGELFF
.	.	TRBV6-5	TRBJ1-4	TGTGCCAGCAGTTACTCGAGGCAGAAAGATGAAAAACTGTTTTTT	CASSYSRQKDEKLFF
.	.	TRBV28	TRBJ1-1	TGTGCCAGCATTCGAGCACTTACTACGTTGGTGAACACTGAAGCTTTCTTT	CASIRALTTLVNTEAFF
.	TRBD2	TRBV4-2	TRBJ2-5	TGTGCCAGCAGCCAAGCCGCTACTAGCGGCGAGACCCAGTACTTC	CASSQAATSGETQYF
.	.	TRBV7-7	TRBJ2-6	TGTGCTAGCAGCTTAGAATCGGTTAATGGGGCCAACGTCCTGACTTTC	CASSLESVNGANVLTF
once	TRBD1	TRBV4-1	TRBJ2-7	TGCGCCAGCAGCCAAGAGGTCCCGACAGGGCACTACGAGCAGTACTTC	CASSQEVPTGHYEQYF
.	TRBD2	TRBV10-3	TRBJ2-4	TGTGCCATCAGTGAAACTAGCGTGCTAATAGCCAAAAACATTCAGTACTTC	CAISETSVLIAKNIQYF
.	.	TRBV28	TRBJ2-7	TGTGCCAGCAGTGAGTCCATCCCCTCCTACGAGCAGTACTTC	CASSESIPSYEQYF
.	.	TRBV30	TRBJ1-6	TGTGCCTGGAGGGAAGGACAGCCTAGCTCCTATAATTCACCCCTCCACTTT	CAWREGQPSSYNSPLHF
.	.	TRBV14	TRBJ1-6	TGTGCCAGCAGCCTTATGGGCTGGGATTCACCCCTCCACTTT	CASSLMGWDSPLHF
.	.	TRBV27	TRBJ2-1	TGTGCCAGCAGGCTCGGGGTGGGCGGGTTGAACAATGAGCAGTTCTTC	CASRLGVGGLNNEQFF
.	.	TRBV10-3	TRBJ1-5	TGTGCCATCAGTGTGGCGCAGGGCCCCAATCAGCCCCAGCATTTT	CAISVAQGPNQPQHF
.	TRBD1	TRBV15	TRBJ2-7	TGTGCCACCAGCAGATACCGACAGGGGGCTTGGGAGCAGTACTTC	CATSRYRQGAWEQYF
.	TRBD1	TRBV4-1	TRBJ1-2	TGCGCCAGCAGCCAAGTTGGGGACAGCTATGGCTACACCTTC	CASSQVGDSYGYTF